This T cell receptor beta chain was identified in a study of memory CD4+ T cells and cytomegalovirus serostatus. Whole-study context: This sample comes from healthy Belgian adults, eight to ten CMV seropositive, about 23 seronegative. General study points: Of under 200 reported CMV TCRbeta sequences, about 70 were found in memory CD4+ repertoires.

Original methodology: Out-of-frame sequences were removed, leaving 2 million to 2.5 million distinct TCRbeta sequences. TCRdb keeps only in-frame clones here, not all; method: immunoSEQ multiplex PCR. V, J and clone size are taken as reported in that table, and D and trimming were inferred from the DNA itself. The data contain about 50,000 clones, 82% of them singletons. Single viable CD3+CD4+CD8-CD45RO+ cells were sorted as the memory CD4+ T cells. After thawing, CD4+ T cells were positively selected. With regard to this clone: The antigen remains unidentified.

Trimming at V came to 5 bases and at J to 6 bases, leaving 9 bases not matched to a gene. The germline V gene has CDR1 LNHDA and CDR2 SQIVND (reference sequence). This CDR3 is 15 amino acids long. The TCR was taken from an adult in good health and CMV-seronegative. The sequenced material came from memory CD4+ T cells from blood. The chain joins TRBV19 to TRBJ2-2; TRBD2 matches at 7 bases. CDR3 in amino acids: CASSDQGGDAGELFF. The DNA of the CDR3 is TGTGCCAGTAGTGATCAGGGAGGGGACGCCGGGGAGCTGTTTTTT.